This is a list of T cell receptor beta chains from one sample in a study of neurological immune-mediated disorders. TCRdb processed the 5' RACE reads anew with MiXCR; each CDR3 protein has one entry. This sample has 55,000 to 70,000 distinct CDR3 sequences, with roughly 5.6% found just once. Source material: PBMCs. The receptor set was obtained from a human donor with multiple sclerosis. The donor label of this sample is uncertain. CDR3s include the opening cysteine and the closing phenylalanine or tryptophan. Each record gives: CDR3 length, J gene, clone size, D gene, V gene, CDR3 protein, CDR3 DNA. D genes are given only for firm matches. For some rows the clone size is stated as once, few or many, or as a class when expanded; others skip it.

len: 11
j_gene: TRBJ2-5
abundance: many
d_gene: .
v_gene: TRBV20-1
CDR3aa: CSAREARTQYF
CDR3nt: TGCAGTGCTAGAGAGGCACGGACCCAGTACTTC

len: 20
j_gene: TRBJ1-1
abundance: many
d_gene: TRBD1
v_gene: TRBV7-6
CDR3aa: CASSLGRRGLMEAGNTEAFF
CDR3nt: TGTGCCAGCAGCTTAGGACGGAGGGGGCTAATGGAGGCAGGGAACACTGAAGCTTTCTTT

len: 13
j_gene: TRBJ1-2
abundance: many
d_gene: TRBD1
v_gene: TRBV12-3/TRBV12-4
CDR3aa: CASRYRGSYGYTF
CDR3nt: TGTGCCAGCAGATACAGGGGCAGCTATGGCTACACCTTC

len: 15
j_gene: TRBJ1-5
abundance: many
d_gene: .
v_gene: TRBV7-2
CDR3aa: CASSRTGNFDQPQHF
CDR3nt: TGTGCCAGCAGCCGAACAGGGAATTTTGACCAGCCCCAGCATTTT

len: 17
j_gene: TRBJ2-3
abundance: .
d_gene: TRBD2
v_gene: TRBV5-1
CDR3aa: CASSLKSGGLSTDTQYF
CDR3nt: TGCGCCAGCAGCTTGAAAAGCGGGGGGCTTAGCACAGATACGCAGTATTTT

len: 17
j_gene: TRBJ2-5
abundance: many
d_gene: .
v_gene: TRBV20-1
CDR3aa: CSARDPPGSSMWETQYF
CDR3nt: TGCAGTGCTAGAGACCCCCCGGGGTCTAGCATGTGGGAGACCCAGTACTTC

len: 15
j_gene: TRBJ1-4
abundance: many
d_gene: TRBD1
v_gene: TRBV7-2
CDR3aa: CASSPGDSINEKLFF
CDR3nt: TGTGCCAGCAGCCCCGGGGACAGTATTAATGAAAAACTGTTTTTT

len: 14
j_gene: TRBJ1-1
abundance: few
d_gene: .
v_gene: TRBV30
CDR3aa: CAWTETQGNTEAFF
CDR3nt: TGTGCCTGGACCGAGACTCAGGGGAACACTGAAGCTTTCTTT

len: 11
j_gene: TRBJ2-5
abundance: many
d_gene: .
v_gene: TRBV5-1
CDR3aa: CASSLDETQYF
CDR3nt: TGCGCCAGCAGCTTGGACGAGACCCAGTACTTC

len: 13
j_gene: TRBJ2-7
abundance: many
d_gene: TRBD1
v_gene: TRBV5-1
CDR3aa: CASSPTTGYEQYF
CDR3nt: TGCGCCAGCAGCCCGACGACAGGGTACGAGCAGTACTTC